This T cell receptor (beta chain) was sequenced for a study of CXCR3-negative and CXCR3-positive naive CD8 T cells. All TRB cDNA libraries came from 5' RACE performed with UMI labels. Reprocessing the 5' RACE reads, TCRdb reports a single entry for every CDR3 protein and omits DNA. Recorded for this sample: some 150,000 distinct CDR3 sequences. Study results and limitations: With surface CD5 comparable between naive subsets, TCR strength was estimated using properties derived from the TRB CDR3. Diversity ran similarly high across both naive subsets but far lower in memory CD8+ cells. CXCR3-positive naive cells had TRB CDR3s that were more hydrophobic than CXCR3-negative naive cells had.

Germline V gene lookup returns CDR1 MNHEY and CDR2 SVGAGI. CDR3 length: 14 residues. CD45RO-CCR7+CD27+CD95- defined naive CD8+ T cells. A word on this clonotype: Its antigen is unknown.

This TCR derives from a human donor in good health. Some clones in this sample may be carry-over from other donors' samples. The sequenced material came from naive CXCR3+ CD8+ T cells from blood. The subset here: CD45RO-CCR7+CD27+CD95- naive CD8+ T cells expressing CXCR3 (TNR3+). The chain has TRBV6-5 and TRBJ2-7. This chain's CDR3 is CASSYSIKALEQYF.